Listed below are T cell receptor beta chains from one sample, sequenced in a study of T cell responses to AZD1222 COVID-19 vaccine. Libraries were prepared by immunoSEQ multiplex PCR; TCRdb keeps only in-frame clonotypes and omits some of them. The sample records fewer than 140,000 clones, about 90% being singletons. Sample: peripheral blood, taken 28 days after the second AZD1222 dose. The receptors originated from an adult who received the AZD1222 COVID-19 vaccine. Both conserved end residues are part of each CDR3. D genes are given only for firm matches. The listing skips clone size in some rows; elsewhere it reads once, few, many or a size class.

J: TRBJ1-2; D: TRBD1; V: TRBV6-5; size: once; CDR3: CASISFSGTGSGYTF; DNA: TGTGCCAGCATTTCCTTCTCCGGGACAGGTTCTGGCTACACCTTC
J: TRBJ1-4; D: NA; V: TRBV7-9; size: once; CDR3: CASSLAQSYEKLFF; DNA: TGTGCCAGCAGCTTGGCACAGAGCTATGAAAAACTGTTTTTT
J: TRBJ2-5; D: TRBD2; V: TRBV3-1/TRBV3-2; size: NA; CDR3: CASSLLTSGVGETQYF; DNA: TGTGCCAGCAGCCTACTGACTAGCGGGGTGGGTGAGACCCAGTACTTC
J: TRBJ2-2; D: NA; V: TRBV7-3; size: NA; CDR3: CASSLTEAPGSTGELFF; DNA: TGTGCCAGCAGCTTAACGGAGGCTCCGGGGTCGACCGGGGAGCTGTTTTTT
J: TRBJ1-2; D: NA; V: TRBV29-1; size: NA; CDR3: CSVGELRGALRYTF; DNA: TGCAGCGTTGGAGAGCTTCGGGGGGCGCTCCGCTACACCTTC
J: TRBJ2-2; D: TRBD2; V: TRBV24-1; size: NA; CDR3: CATSDLAGDTGELFF; DNA: TGTGCCACCAGTGATTTAGCGGGGGACACCGGGGAGCTGTTTTTT
J: TRBJ1-1; D: TRBD1; V: TRBV3-1/TRBV3-2; size: NA; CDR3: CASSPDRGRSFF; DNA: TGTGCCAGCAGCCCTGACAGGGGGCGGTCTTTCTTT
J: TRBJ2-1; D: NA; V: TRBV4-3; size: NA; CDR3: CASSQDRGHEQFF; DNA: TGCGCCAGCAGCCAAGATCGTGGCCATGAGCAGTTCTTC
J: TRBJ2-3; D: NA; V: TRBV18; size: NA; CDR3: CASSPPVDSPSTDTQYF; DNA: TGTGCCAGCTCACCACCAGTGGACTCCCCTAGCACAGATACGCAGTATTTT
J: TRBJ2-1; D: NA; V: TRBV7-8; size: NA; CDR3: CASSFIDEQFF; DNA: TGTGCCAGCAGCTTCATCGATGAGCAGTTCTTC
J: TRBJ2-5; D: TRBD2; V: TRBV11-1; size: once; CDR3: CASSRWTSGEGETQYF; DNA: TGTGCCAGCAGCCGGTGGACTAGCGGGGAGGGAGAGACCCAGTACTTC
J: TRBJ1-1; D: NA; V: TRBV6-5; size: NA; CDR3: CAIHRATEAFF; DNA: TGTGCCATTCACAGGGCCACTGAAGCTTTCTTT
J: TRBJ1-2; D: NA; V: TRBV6-2/TRBV6-3; size: NA; CDR3: CASSSFTGLESNYGYTF; DNA: TGTGCCAGCAGTTCATTCACGGGGCTGGAGTCCAACTATGGCTACACCTTC
J: TRBJ1-1; D: NA; V: TRBV10-3; size: NA; CDR3: CAISERTVNTEAFF; DNA: TGTGCCATCAGTGAACGGACGGTTAACACTGAAGCTTTCTTT
J: TRBJ2-7; D: NA; V: TRBV3-1/TRBV3-2; size: NA; CDR3: CASSHTYEQYF; DNA: TGTGCCAGCAGTCATACCTACGAGCAGTACTTC
J: TRBJ1-1; D: TRBD1; V: TRBV15; size: many; CDR3: CATSQRDRGPTEAFF; DNA: TGTGCCACCAGCCAGAGGGACAGGGGGCCCACTGAAGCTTTCTTT
J: TRBJ1-2; D: NA; V: TRBV6-5; size: NA; CDR3: CASSPPGQLLGYTF; DNA: TGTGCCAGCAGCCCACCCGGACAGTTGCTCGGGTACACCTTC
J: TRBJ1-4; D: NA; V: TRBV15; size: NA; CDR3: CATSRDLRKLNEKLFF; DNA: TGTGCCACCAGCAGAGATCTTAGAAAACTTAATGAAAAACTGTTTTTT
J: TRBJ2-1; D: NA; V: TRBV29-1; size: NA; CDR3: CSVVGQSYNEQFF; DNA: TGCAGCGTTGTAGGTCAGTCCTACAATGAGCAGTTCTTC
J: TRBJ1-3; D: NA; V: TRBV12-5; size: NA; CDR3: CASGLVLEGPKGGNTIYF; DNA: TGTGCTAGTGGTTTGGTATTGGAGGGGCCAAAGGGTGGAAACACCATATATTTT
J: TRBJ2-1; D: NA; V: TRBV6-5; size: NA; CDR3: CASSSQGGREQFF; DNA: TGTGCCAGCAGTAGCCAAGGCGGAAGGGAGCAGTTCTTC
J: TRBJ1-2; D: TRBD1; V: TRBV11-2; size: NA; CDR3: CASGENRGRSDGYTF; DNA: TGTGCCAGCGGAGAAAACAGGGGCCGCTCGGATGGCTACACCTTC
J: TRBJ2-3; D: TRBD2; V: TRBV19; size: NA; CDR3: CASSLTSGYTDTQYF; DNA: TGTGCCAGTAGTCTGACTAGCGGTTACACAGATACGCAGTATTTT
J: TRBJ1-2; D: NA; V: TRBV5-8; size: NA; CDR3: CASSLPGHGGYGYTF; DNA: TGTGCCAGCAGCCTCCCGGGACACGGTGGCTATGGCTACACCTTC
J: TRBJ1-5; D: NA; V: TRBV7-2; size: once; CDR3: CASSLGEYQPQHF; DNA: TGTGCCAGCAGCTTGGGGGAATATCAGCCCCAGCATTTT
J: TRBJ1-1; D: NA; V: TRBV5-4; size: NA; CDR3: CASCQWGDTEAFF; DNA: TGTGCCAGCTGCCAATGGGGGGACACTGAAGCTTTCTTT
J: TRBJ1-3; D: NA; V: TRBV20-1; size: NA; CDR3: CSARTGNTIYF; DNA: TGCAGTGCTAGGACTGGAAACACCATATATTTT
J: TRBJ1-5; D: NA; V: TRBV19; size: NA; CDR3: CASCPPGGNFQPQHF; DNA: TGTGCCAGTTGTCCCCCGGGAGGGAACTTTCAGCCCCAGCATTTT
J: TRBJ2-2; D: TRBD2; V: TRBV6-2/TRBV6-3; size: NA; CDR3: CASSYTSGDPNTGELFF; DNA: TGTGCCAGCAGTTACACTAGCGGGGACCCGAACACCGGGGAGCTGTTTTTT